This paragraph covers one T cell receptor beta chain sequence. The data were taken from a study of T cells in Graves' hyperthyroidism and ophthalmopathy. The germline V gene has CDR1 LGHDT and CDR2 YNNKEL (reference sequence). The V and J ends lost 6 bases and 8 bases, in that order; junction bases with no gene match: 15. This CDR3 is built from 16 residues. The TCR beta CDR3 regions underwent amplification using RNA transcripts as the source. During a first-round RT-PCR of the TCR CDR3, the HTBI primer set was used. TCRdb reprocessed the multiplex PCR reads via MiXCR and lists one record per CDR3 protein. The sample carries 650,000 to 850,000 distinct CDR3 sequences, 15% to 20% recorded once.

The sequence was collected from a woman aged 45-65 years with Graves' hyperthyroidism that later progressed to Graves' ophthalmopathy. The rearrangement uses TRBV3-1 and TRBJ2-1; 8 bases agree with TRBD2. Sequencing used blood. As DNA, the CDR3 is TGTGCCAGCAGTCGTACAGAGCGGGGGAGCTGGGATGAGCAGTTCTTC. Amino acid sequence: CASSRTERGSWDEQFF.